This TCR beta chain emerged from a study of tumor-infiltrating lymphocytes in primary liver carcinoma. The wider study: Staging of the tumors gave T1-T3 N0M0, with widths of roughly 4.2 to 11 cm. Samples produced roughly 3.5 to 7.5 million productive TCRbeta reads, comparable across tissue types.

Regarding the study as a whole: Being bulk and unsorted, samples allowed no CD4+ and CD8+ repertoire comparison.

Of note for this clonotype: Antigen specificity is unknown. At one end, the junction sequence differs from germline, possibly due to a read error.

They got blood RNA out of unsorted whole blood and also pulled out germline DNA. There are 13 residues in the CDR3. Germline CDR1 MNHNY, CDR2 SVGAGI (reference sequence). The investigators made TCR beta cDNA from approximately 500 ng total RNA, using a constant-region primer. Libraries for TCR beta were built through three nested multiplex PCR rounds, which together made up a slightly modified ARM-PCR procedure. A C-beta reverse primer was combined with TRBV1-TRBV30 forward primers in the first two PCR rounds, and each round had 10 cycles. TCRdb passed the multiplex PCR reads through MiXCR, listing each CDR3 protein once. The sample lists about 320,000 distinct CDR3 sequences; nearly 60% were seen once.

The TCR originated in a woman younger than 45 with primary liver carcinoma and hepatitis B virus infection. Sequencing used peripheral blood. This chain links TRBV6-6 with TRBJ2-5; the D is unclear. The chain's CDR3 is CASTHGYQEIQYF. As DNA, the CDR3 is TGTGCCAGCACCCACGGCTACCAAGAGATCCAGTACTTC.